This paragraph covers one T cell receptor (beta chain) sequence. The CDR3 has 16 amino acids. The germline CDR1 and CDR2 sequences are ENHRY and SYGVKD. Trimming took 1 base from V and 2 from J; bases not matched to a gene: 6. The source of the sample is a study of blood T cell repertoires in COVID-19. Original processing methods: Amplification of reference gene primers was used by the study to estimate nucleated cell counts. Using immunoSEQ multiplex PCR, the repertoire was profiled, and TCRdb retains in-frame clones only, with some absent. The V and J calls and clone size come from that table; D and trimming were worked out from the DNA. The sample has some 280,000 clones, under 90% seen once; the top ten hold just under 0.95%.

The chain uses TRBV10-3 and TRBJ2-7; 9 bases map to TRBD2. Source material: peripheral blood. The TCR was taken from a woman aged 40 to 50 who had recovered from COVID-19. CDR3 residues: CAISEYLAGGAYEQYF. The CDR3 DNA follows: TGTGCCATCAGTGAGTATTTGGCGGGAGGGGCCTACGAGCAGTACTTC.